These 22 T cell receptor beta chains came from one sample sequenced in a study of T-cell reconstitution after alpha-beta-depleted transplantation in children. A library of TCRbeta sequences, prepared with unique molecular identifiers, was generated. Using its own MiXCR run on the PCR reads, TCRdb lists one record per CDR3 protein. The table has some 290,000 distinct CDR3 sequences, roughly 21% seen once. The source was PBMCs, mostly from graft donor cells, collected 180 days after TCRalphabeta/CD19-depleted stem cell transplant. These receptors were obtained from a male patient younger than 18 who had a stem cell transplant for acute lymphoblastic leukemia, so the T cells may come from the graft donor.

This chain connects TRBV20-1 to TRBJ1-2; no definite D call. This CDR3 is 15 amino acids long. Germline loops: CDR1 DFQATT, CDR2 SNEGSKA (reference sequence). V was clipped by 0 bases and J by 2 bases, with 13 bases between them. This chain's CDR3 is CSARDDPITNYGYTF. DNA for the CDR3: TGCAGTGCTAGAGACGACCCGATAACAAACTATGGCTACACCTTC.

The chain links TRBV7-6 to TRBJ1-2, with unresolved D. The CDR3 loop spans 14 amino acids. V lost 5 bases, J lost 0 bases, and 10 bases lay in between. Germline V CDR1 and CDR2: SGHVS, FNYEAQ. The CDR3 bases are TGTGCCAGCAGCCCCGTTGAAGCTAACTATGGCTACACCTTC. Residues: CASSPVEANYGYTF.

This clonotype was seen more than once but under ten times. The chain employs TRBV5-1 and TRBJ2-7; 8 positions agree with TRBD2. The V and J ends lost 2 bases and 1 base, in that order; junction bases with no gene match: 8. Germline lookup yields CDR1 SGHRS and CDR2 YFSETQ. The CDR3 extends over 16 amino acids. CDR3 in DNA: TGCGCCAGCAGCTTCGGGGGGGGCGACTTTTCCTACGAGCAGTACTTC. This encodes CASSFGGGDFSYEQYF.

The chain uses TRBV4-1 and TRBJ2-5, with TRBD2 identical over 14 bases. CDR1 is MGHRA and CDR2 is YSYEKL in the germline V gene. With 0 bases clipped from V and 3 bases from J, the junction kept 6 bases outside the gene matches. The CDR3 is 18 amino acids. This CDR3 reads CASSQDPSTSGREETQYF. Written as DNA, the CDR3 is TGCGCCAGCAGCCAAGATCCCTCGACTAGCGGGAGGGAAGAGACCCAGTACTTC.

This clonotype has more than one count but fewer than ten. This chain connects TRBV19 to TRBJ2-1; 8 bases line up with TRBD2. Germline CDR1 and CDR2: LNHDA and SQIVND (reference sequence). V lost 2 bases and J lost 3; bases outside the gene matches: 6. The CDR3 consists of 16 residues. The CDR3: CASSIWREAFYNEQFF. CDR3 DNA: TGTGCCAGTAGTATATGGCGGGAGGCCTTCTACAATGAGCAGTTCTTC. Looking up the rest from reference TRBV19 and TRBJ2-1 gives the full variable domain: DGGITQSPKYLFRKEGQNVTLSCEQNLNHDAMYWYRQDPGQGLRLIYYSQIVNDFQKGDIAEGYSVSREKKESFPLTVTSAQKNPTAFYLCASSIWREAFYNEQFFGPGTRLTVL.

V gene TRBV20-1 combines with J gene TRBJ2-7, with TRBD2 matching over 9 bases. CDR3 length equals 16 residues. Unmatched junction bases numbered 14, after V lost 3 bases and J lost 5 bases. Germline assignment: CDR1 DFQATT and CDR2 SNEGSKA (reference sequence). The CDR3 here is CSARGPRLAVLNEQYF. The CDR3 coding sequence is TGCAGTGCTAGGGGTCCCCGACTAGCGGTTTTAAACGAGCAGTACTTC.

This sequence joins TRBV5-1 and TRBJ2-2; TRBD1 matches 9 bases. The CDR3 has 17 residues. V trimming: 0 bases; J trimming: 4 bases; junction bases outside the gene matches: 7. CDR1 is SGHRS and CDR2 is YFSETQ in the germline V gene. Here the CDR3 DNA reads TGCGCCAGCAGCTTGGACGCGACAGGGGGTCCCACCGGGGAGCTGTTTTTT. Its translation is CASSLDATGGPTGELFF.

This clonotype has just a few counts. The chain has TRBV5-1 and TRBJ1-3; 7 bases map to TRBD1. From germline, CDR1 is SGHRS and CDR2 YFSETQ. The CDR3 length is 14 residues. V lost 4 bases and J lost 1; bases outside the gene matches: 2. The CDR3 here is CASSVQGSGNTIYF. The CDR3 DNA sequence: TGCGCCAGCAGCGTACAGGGGTCTGGAAACACCATATATTTT.

This chain joins TRBV29-1 and TRBJ2-3; D remains unclear. CDR1 is SQVTM and CDR2 is ANQGSEA in the germline V gene. The CDR3 contains 13 residues. V dropped 3 bases and J dropped 0 bases, with 7 bases sitting between them. The CDR3, as DNA: TGCAGCGTTGATTCGCCCAGCACAGATACGCAGTATTTT. This sequence encodes CSVDSPSTDTQYF.

This clonotype was picked up a small number of times. V and J are TRBV12-5 and TRBJ2-1; TRBD2 aligns across 11 bases. This CDR3 is 15 amino acids long. In germline, CDR1 is LGHNT, CDR2 FRNRAP. Germline trimming cut 6 bases from V and 7 bases from J; bases unmatched to any gene: 8. This CDR3 reads CASGPLAGEWNEQFF. The CDR3, as DNA: TGTGCTAGTGGACCACTAGCGGGAGAATGGAATGAGCAGTTCTTC.

This clonotype appeared a few times. V is TRBV20-1 and J is TRBJ1-4; TRBD1 matches 7 bases. CDR3 length: 15 amino acids. The junction had 6 bases not matched to a gene; V was cut back by 1 base and J by 4 bases. Germline CDR1 and CDR2: DFQATT and SNEGSKA (reference sequence). The CDR3 loop reads CSARGRQGVNEKLFF. In DNA, the CDR3 is TGCAGTGCTAGAGGCAGACAGGGAGTTAATGAAAAACTGTTTTTT.

This chain joins TRBV5-1 and TRBJ1-2, with 7 bases lining up with TRBD1. Unmatched junction bases numbered 9, after V lost 0 bases and J lost 4 bases. The germline gives CDR1 SGHRS, CDR2 YFSETQ. This CDR3 comprises 16 residues. The CDR3 DNA is TGCGCCAGCAGCTTGGGTCAAGGGGGCTACCTCTATGGCTACACCTTC. Translating it yields CASSLGQGGYLYGYTF.

This rearrangement joins TRBV28 to TRBJ2-5; TRBD2 aligns across 7 bases. Germline V gene data show CDR1 as MDHEN and CDR2 as SYDVKM. This CDR3 has 17 amino acids. The junction had 10 bases not matched to a gene; V was cut back by 1 base and J by 2 bases. CDR3 in amino acids: CASSLSSSGGLQETQYF. CDR3 in DNA: TGTGCCAGCAGTTTATCCTCTTCGGGGGGTCTGCAAGAGACCCAGTACTTC.

The rearrangement uses TRBV20-1 and TRBJ1-2; D is undetermined. The CDR3 contains 14 residues. CDR1 and CDR2 from the germline V gene are DFQATT and SNEGSKA (reference sequence). The V end was cut by 0 bases, the J end by 0 bases, with 8 bases between. The CDR3, as DNA: TGCAGTGCTAGAGATCCGGGAACTAACTATGGCTACACCTTC. Its translation is CSARDPGTNYGYTF.

A few counts support this clonotype. J is TRBJ2-7 and V is TRBV6-1; 8 positions agree with TRBD2. The CDR3 is 15 amino acids. With 7 bases clipped from V and 2 bases from J, the junction kept 10 bases outside the gene matches. Germline lookup yields CDR1 MNHNS and CDR2 SASEGT. The DNA of the CDR3 is TGTGCCAGCAAGTATCTAGCGGGTGAGACCTACGAGCAGTACTTC. Protein sequence: CASKYLAGETYEQYF.

This clonotype was observed a few times. The DNA of the CDR3 is TGCGCCAGTTCAGGGGGCCCAGAACCCCTCTTAGCCAAAAACATTCAGTACTTC. Its protein is CASSGGPEPLLAKNIQYF. The chain recombines TRBV5-1 with TRBJ2-4; 8 nucleotides align to TRBD1. This CDR3 is built from 18 residues. Germline-derived CDR1 and CDR2 are SGHRS and YFSETQ. The junction had 16 bases not matched to a gene; V was cut back by 8 bases and J by 0 bases.

The chain has TRBV6-2 or TRBV6-3 and TRBJ2-1; TRBD2 agrees at 11 bases. The CDR3 has 14 residues. After removal of 7 bases from V and 4 bases from J, the junction contained 3 bases not matched to a gene. Germline V gene lookup returns CDR1 MNHEY and CDR2 SVGEGT. CDR3 in amino acids: CASKGLAAYNEQFF. The CDR3 region has the DNA TGTGCCAGCAAGGGACTAGCGGCTTACAATGAGCAGTTCTTC.

J is TRBJ1-2 and V is TRBV25-1; TRBD1 is a possible D gene (5 bases). V lost 8 bases, J lost 2 bases, and 18 bases lay in between. CDR3 size: 15 residues. Per germline, CDR1 MGHDK and CDR2 SYGVNS. The CDR3, as DNA: TGTGCCAGCTCTTATCCGGGGGATGGGAACTATGGCTACACCTTC. Residues: CASSYPGDGNYGYTF.

There are many counts of this clonotype. The chain joins TRBV12-3 or TRBV12-4 to TRBJ2-7; D remains unclear. The CDR3 has 13 residues. V shed 3 bases and J shed 3 bases, with 9 bases lying between them. CDR3 residues: CASSFTTLYEQYF. The CDR3 DNA reads as TGTGCCAGCAGTTTCACCACCCTCTACGAGCAGTACTTC.

The V call is TRBV2, the J call TRBJ2-4; D unclear. Germline lookup yields CDR1 SNHLY and CDR2 FYNNEI. The CDR3 is 14 residues long. Trimming removed 7 bases at V and 0 bases at J, with 10 bases between. CDR3 nucleotide sequence: TGTGCCAGCACGGATACCCTAGCCAAAAACATTCAGTACTTC. It is translated as CASTDTLAKNIQYF.

V is TRBV7-9 and J is TRBJ2-2, with D perhaps matching TRBD2 (5 bases). Germline V gene lookup returns CDR1 SEHNR and CDR2 FQNEAQ (reference sequence). V was trimmed by 7 bases and J by 2 bases, leaving 17 bases between them. The CDR3 is made up of 16 amino acids. CDR3 in amino acids: CASTPSGLSNTGELFF. The DNA for the CDR3 is TGTGCCAGCACCCCGAGCGGACTCTCTAACACCGGGGAGCTGTTTTTT.

The rearrangement uses TRBV5-6 and TRBJ2-3; 8 positions match TRBD2. The CDR3 extends over 16 amino acids. The ends lost 2 bases at V and 5 bases at J; junction bases unmatched: 10. From germline, CDR1 is SGHDT and CDR2 YYEEEE. CDR3 DNA: TGTGCCAGCAGCTTTGAGACGGGAGGGTATCAAGATACGCAGTATTTT. It translates to CASSFETGGYQDTQYF.